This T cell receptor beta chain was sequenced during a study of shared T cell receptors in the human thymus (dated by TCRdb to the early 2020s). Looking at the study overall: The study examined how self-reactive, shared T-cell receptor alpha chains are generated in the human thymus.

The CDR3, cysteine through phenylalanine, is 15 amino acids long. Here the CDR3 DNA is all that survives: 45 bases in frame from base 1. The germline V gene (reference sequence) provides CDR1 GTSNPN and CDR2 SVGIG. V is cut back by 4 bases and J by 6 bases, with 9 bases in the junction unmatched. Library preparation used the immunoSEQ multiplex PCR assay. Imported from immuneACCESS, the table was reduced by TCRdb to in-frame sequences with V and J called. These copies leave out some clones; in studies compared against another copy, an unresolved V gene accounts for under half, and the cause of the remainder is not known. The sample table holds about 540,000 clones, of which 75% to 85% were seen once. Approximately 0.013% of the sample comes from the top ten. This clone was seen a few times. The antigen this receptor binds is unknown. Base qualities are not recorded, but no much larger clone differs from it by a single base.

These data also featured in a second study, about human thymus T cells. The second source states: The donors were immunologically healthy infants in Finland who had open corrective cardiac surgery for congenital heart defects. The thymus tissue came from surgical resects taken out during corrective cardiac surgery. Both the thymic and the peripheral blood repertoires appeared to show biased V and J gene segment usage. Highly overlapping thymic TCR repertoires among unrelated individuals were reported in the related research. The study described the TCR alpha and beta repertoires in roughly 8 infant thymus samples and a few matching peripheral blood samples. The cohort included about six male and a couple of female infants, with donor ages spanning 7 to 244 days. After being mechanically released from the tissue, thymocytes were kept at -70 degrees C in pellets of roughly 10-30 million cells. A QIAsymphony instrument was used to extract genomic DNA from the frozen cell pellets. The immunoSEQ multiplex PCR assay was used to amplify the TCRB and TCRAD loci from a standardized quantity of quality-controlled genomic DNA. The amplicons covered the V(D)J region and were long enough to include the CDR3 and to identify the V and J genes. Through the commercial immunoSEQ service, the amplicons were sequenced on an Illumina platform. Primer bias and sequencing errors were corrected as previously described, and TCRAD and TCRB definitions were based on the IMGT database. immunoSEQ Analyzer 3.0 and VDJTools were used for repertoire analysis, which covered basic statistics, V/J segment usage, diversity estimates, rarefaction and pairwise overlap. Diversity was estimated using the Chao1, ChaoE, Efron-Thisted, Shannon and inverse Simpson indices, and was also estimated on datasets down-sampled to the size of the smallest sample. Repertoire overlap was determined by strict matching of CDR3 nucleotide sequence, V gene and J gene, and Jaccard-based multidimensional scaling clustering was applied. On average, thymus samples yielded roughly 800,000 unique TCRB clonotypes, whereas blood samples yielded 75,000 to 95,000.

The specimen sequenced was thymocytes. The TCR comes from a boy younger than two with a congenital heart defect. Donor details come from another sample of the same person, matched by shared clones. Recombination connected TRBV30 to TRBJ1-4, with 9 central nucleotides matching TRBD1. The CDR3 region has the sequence CAWNTQGARDEKLFF. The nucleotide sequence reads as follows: TGTGCCTGGAACACACAGGGGGCGAGGGATGAAAAACTGTTTTTT.